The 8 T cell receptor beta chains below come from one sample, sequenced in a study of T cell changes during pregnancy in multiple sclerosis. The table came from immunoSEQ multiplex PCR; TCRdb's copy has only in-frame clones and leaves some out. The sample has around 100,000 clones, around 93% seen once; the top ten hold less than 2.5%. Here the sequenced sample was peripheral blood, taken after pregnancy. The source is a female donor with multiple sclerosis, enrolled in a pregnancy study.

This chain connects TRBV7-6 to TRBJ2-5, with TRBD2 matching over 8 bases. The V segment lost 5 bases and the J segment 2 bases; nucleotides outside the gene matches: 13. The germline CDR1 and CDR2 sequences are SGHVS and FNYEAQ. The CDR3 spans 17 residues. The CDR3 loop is CASSGWTSLSTQETQYF. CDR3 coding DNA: TGTGCCAGCAGCGGTTGGACTAGCCTATCCACTCAAGAGACCCAGTACTTC.

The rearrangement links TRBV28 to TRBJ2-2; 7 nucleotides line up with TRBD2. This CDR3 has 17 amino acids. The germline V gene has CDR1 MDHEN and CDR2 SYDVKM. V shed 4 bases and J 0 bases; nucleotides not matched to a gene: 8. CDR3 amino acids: CASSSVLSGPNTGELFF. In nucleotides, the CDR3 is TGTGCCAGCAGTTCTGTACTTAGCGGGCCGAACACCGGGGAGCTGTTTTTT. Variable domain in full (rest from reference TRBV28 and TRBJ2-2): DVKVTQSSRYLVKRTGEKVFLECVQDMDHENMFWYRQDPGLGLRLIYFSYDVKMKEKGDIPEGYSVSREKKERFSLILESASTNQTSMYLCASSSVLSGPNTGELFFGEGSRLTVL.

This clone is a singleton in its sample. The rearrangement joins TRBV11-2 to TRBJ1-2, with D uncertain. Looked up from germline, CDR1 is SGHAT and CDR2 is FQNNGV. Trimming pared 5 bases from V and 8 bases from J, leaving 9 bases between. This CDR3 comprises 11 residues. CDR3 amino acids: CASSPIPGYTF. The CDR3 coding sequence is TGTGCCAGCAGCCCTATTCCGGGCTACACCTTC.

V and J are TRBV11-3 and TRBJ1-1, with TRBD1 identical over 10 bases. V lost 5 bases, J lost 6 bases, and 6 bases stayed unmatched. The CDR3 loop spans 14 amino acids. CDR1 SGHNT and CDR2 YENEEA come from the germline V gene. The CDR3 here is CASSRGQGEAEAFF. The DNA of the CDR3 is TGTGCCAGCAGCAGAGGACAGGGGGAAGCTGAAGCTTTCTTT.

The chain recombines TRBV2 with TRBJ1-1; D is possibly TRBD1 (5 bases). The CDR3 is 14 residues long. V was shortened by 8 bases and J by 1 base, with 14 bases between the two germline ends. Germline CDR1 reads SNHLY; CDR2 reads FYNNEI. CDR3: CASLRGNKNTEAFF. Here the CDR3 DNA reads TGTGCCAGCCTCCGGGGGAACAAGAACACTGAAGCTTTCTTT.

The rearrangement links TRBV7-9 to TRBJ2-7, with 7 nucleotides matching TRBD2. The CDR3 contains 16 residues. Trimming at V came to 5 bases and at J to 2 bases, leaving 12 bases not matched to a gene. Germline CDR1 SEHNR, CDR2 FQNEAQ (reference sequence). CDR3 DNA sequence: TGTGCCAGCAGCCCCGGGGAATGGGGGGGGGCCTACGAGCAGTACTTC. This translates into CASSPGEWGGAYEQYF.

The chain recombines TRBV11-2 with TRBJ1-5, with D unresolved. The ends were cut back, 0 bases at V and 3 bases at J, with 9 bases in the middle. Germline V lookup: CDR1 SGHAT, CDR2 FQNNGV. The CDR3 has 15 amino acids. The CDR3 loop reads CASSLDPGPNQPQHF. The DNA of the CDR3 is TGTGCCAGCAGCTTAGATCCGGGTCCCAATCAGCCCCAGCATTTT.

The CDR3 region has the DNA TGTGCCATCAGCTCCCCCCAGGGGGCGCCCTACAATGAGCAGTTCTTC. Protein: CAISSPQGAPYNEQFF. This chain joins TRBV10-3 and TRBJ2-1; 8 bases are a match to TRBD1. The CDR3 is 16 residues long. V shed 6 bases, J shed 2 bases, and the junction held 9 bases outside the gene matches. CDR1 and CDR2 from the germline V gene are ENHRY and SYGVKD.